The source of this T cell receptor beta chain is a study of shared clonotypes between healthy human individuals. The wider study: Donors were a couple of women and three men aged 18 to 49. Study-wide results and limits: Sharing across a few donors was seen in around 5% of naive CD4 clonotypes. Incompleteness in sorted-subset sequencing, despite large depth, was shown by rarefaction.

Only CD45RO-negative cells positively selected for CCR7 counted as naive CD8 cells, so terminally differentiated effector memory CD45RA+ cells were excluded. The CDR3 spans 14 residues. Per germline, CDR1 MDHEN and CDR2 SYDVKM. Trimming cost V 3 bases and J 3 bases; bases outside gene matches: 4. With respect to this clone: Its antigen is not identified.

Each PCR replicate from the sorted subsets contained around 0.2 ug DNA, which is 25,000 to 30,000 T cell genomes. The protocol was immunoSEQ multiplex PCR, while the TCRdb copy is restricted to in-frame clones and leaves out a portion. The table records roughly 810,000 clones, approximately 97% of them present only once. Sequencing used naive CD8+ T cells sorted from blood. The sequence derives from a young man in good health. The chain recombines TRBV28 with TRBJ2-7, with 8 positions matching TRBD1. CDR3 DNA sequence: TGTGCCAGCAGTTTCATGACAGGGGACTACGAGCAGTACTTC. It yields the protein CASSFMTGDYEQYF.